The present T cell receptor (beta chain) was sequenced within a study of control samples from healthy donors and cancer patients. Libraries were prepared by immunoSEQ multiplex PCR; TCRdb keeps only in-frame clonotypes and omits some of them. Of about 410,000 clones in the sample, more than 80% were seen once. The clonotype comes from a man aged 40-55 years with head and neck cancer. The sample taken for sequencing was PBMCs.

The CDR3 protein is CASSLDLSGNTIYF. The CDR3 DNA follows: TGTGCCAGCAGCTTAGACTTATCTGGAAACACCATATATTTT. This rearrangement joins TRBV11-3 to TRBJ1-3; D uncertain. This CDR3 is 14 amino acids long. V lost 0 bases to trimming and J lost 1 base, with 4 bases between them. In germline, CDR1 is SGHNT, CDR2 YENEEA.